These 14 T cell receptor beta chains were all obtained from the same sample, sequenced in a study of identical twins. TCRdb fed the 5' RACE reads into MiXCR, producing one record per CDR3 protein. Of roughly 480,000 distinct CDR3 sequences in the sample, 24% were seen once. These same records also appear under a second study, on T cells expressing NK-cell markers.

The sequencing input was CD4+ T cells sorted from blood. The receptors were sampled from a woman younger than 30 in good health.

V usage is TRBV24-1 and J usage is TRBJ2-7; D is perhaps TRBD2 (6 bases). Germline-derived CDR1 and CDR2 are KGHDR and SFDVKD. V gave up 8 bases and J gave up 1 base, with 11 bases separating them. This CDR3 has 13 amino acids. The CDR3 DNA is TGTGCCACCATTACGGGAGAGTCCTACGAGCAGTACTTC. It encodes CATITGESYEQYF.

This clonotype appeared a few times. V is TRBV29-1 and J is TRBJ2-7; 9 bases align to TRBD1. The ends lost 6 bases at V and 3 bases at J; junction bases unmatched: 12. The germline V gene has CDR1 SQVTM and CDR2 ANQGSEA. The CDR3 loop spans 15 amino acids. This CDR3 reads CSVWEGDRVIYEQYF. For the CDR3, the DNA is TGCAGCGTCTGGGAGGGGGACAGGGTGATCTACGAGCAGTACTTC.

This clonotype was seen at least ten times. This sequence joins TRBV19 and TRBJ2-3; a weak D match, TRBD2 (6 bases). The length of the CDR3 is 13 residues. Germline loops: CDR1 LNHDA, CDR2 SQIVND (reference sequence). V was trimmed by 5 bases and J by 1 base, leaving 7 bases between them. Here the CDR3 reads CASSWGGTDTQYF. In DNA, the CDR3 is TGTGCCAGTAGTTGGGGGGGCACAGATACGCAGTATTTT.

This clonotype was recorded a few times. This rearrangement joins TRBV2 to TRBJ2-1, with D unresolved. Germline CDR1 is SNHLY and CDR2 is FYNNEI. Trimming removed 7 bases at V and 9 bases at J, with 13 bases between. This CDR3 has 12 residues. The CDR3 nucleotides are TGTGCCAGCACCTTGGACCTGGGTGAGCAGTTCTTC. It translates to CASTLDLGEQFF. Combining the CDR3 with reference TRBV2 and TRBJ2-1 gives the whole variable domain EPEVTQTPSHQVTQMGQEVILRCVPISNHLYFYWYRQILGQKVEFLVSFYNNEISEKSEIFDDQFSVERPDGSNFTLKIRSTKLEDSAMYFCASTLDLGEQFFGPGTRLTVL.

This clonotype was observed many times. The rearrangement joins TRBV7-2 to TRBJ1-1; 8 nucleotides match TRBD1. The CDR3 runs to 14 residues. Germline V CDR1 and CDR2: SGHTA, FQGNSA. Trimming at V came to 4 bases and at J to 4 bases, leaving 5 bases not matched to a gene. The CDR3 DNA is TGTGCCAGCAGCTGGACAGGGTCTGCCACTGAAGCTTTCTTT. Translating it yields CASSWTGSATEAFF.

V is TRBV20-1 and J is TRBJ2-1; D is perhaps TRBD2 (5 bases). V was pared by 6 bases and J by 0 bases, with 18 bases between. The germline CDR1 and CDR2 sequences are DFQATT and SNEGSKA (reference sequence). The CDR3 spans 16 residues. The CDR3 reads CSAGGLESSSYNEQFF. Here the CDR3 DNA reads TGCAGTGCCGGAGGCCTTGAATCGAGCTCCTACAATGAGCAGTTCTTC.

V usage is TRBV20-1 and J usage is TRBJ2-3, with no clear D. With 5 bases removed from V and 4 bases from J, the gap between germline ends came to 10 bases. This CDR3 spans 12 amino acids. Per the germline V gene, CDR1 is DFQATT and CDR2 is SNEGSKA (reference sequence). CDR3 DNA sequence: TGCAGTGCTTTAAAGGTGGCAGATACGCAGTATTTT. This encodes CSALKVADTQYF.

This chain uses TRBV5-1 with TRBJ2-1, with unresolved D. Trimming took 5 bases from V and 7 from J, leaving 7 bases between them. Germline V gene sequence: CDR1 SGHRS, CDR2 YFSETQ. The CDR3 contains 11 residues. The CDR3 loop reads CASRVGNEQFF. The CDR3 bases are TGCGCCAGCAGAGTTGGGAATGAGCAGTTCTTC. The full variable domain, completed using reference TRBV5-1 and TRBJ2-1, is KAGVTQTPRYLIKTRGQQVTLSCSPISGHRSVSWYQQTPGQGLQFLFEYFSETQRNKGNFPGRFSGRQFSNSRSEMNVSTLELGDSALYLCASRVGNEQFFGPGTRLTVL.

This clonotype was observed many times. The chain carries TRBV5-1 and TRBJ2-2, with 8 bases fitting TRBD1. V shed 4 bases, J shed 4 bases, and the junction held 6 bases outside the gene matches. This CDR3 is built from 15 residues. Germline CDR1 reads SGHRS; CDR2 reads YFSETQ. DNA of the CDR3: TGCGCCAGCAGCACAACGACAGGGGTCACCGGGGAGCTGTTTTTT. The encoded protein is CASSTTTGVTGELFF. Full variable domain (rest looked up from reference TRBV5-1 and TRBJ2-2): KAGVTQTPRYLIKTRGQQVTLSCSPISGHRSVSWYQQTPGQGLQFLFEYFSETQRNKGNFPGRFSGRQFSNSRSEMNVSTLELGDSALYLCASSTTTGVTGELFFGEGSRLTVL.

This sequence joins TRBV6-2 or TRBV6-3 and TRBJ2-7; the match to TRBD2 covers 11 bases. CDR3 length: 17 residues. CDR1 and CDR2 (germline): MNHEY, SVGEGT. Germline trimming cut 0 bases from V and 3 bases from J; bases unmatched to any gene: 7. Written as DNA, the CDR3 is TGTGCCAGCAGTTACTCTTTAACGGGACTAGCGGACTACGAGCAGTACTTC. This codes for CASSYSLTGLADYEQYF.

The rearrangement joins TRBV21-1 to TRBJ1-4; the table's D call TRBD1 went unverified against the DNA. TRBV21-1 is classified as a pseudogene. The CDR3 totals 17 residues. The CDR3 spells CASSKAPRGATNEKLFF. The CDR3 nucleotides read TGTGCCAGCAGCAAGGCCCCAAGGGGCGCAACTAATGAAAAACTGTTTTTT.

The chain carries TRBV7-9 and TRBJ2-7; D not resolved. V dropped 9 bases and J dropped 3 bases, with 12 bases sitting between them. The CDR3 loop spans 12 amino acids. The V gene's germline CDR1 is SEHNR and CDR2 FQNEAQ (reference sequence). For the CDR3, the DNA is TGTGCCAGGAGCCGCCGGCGCTACGAGCAGTACTTC. It yields the protein CARSRRRYEQYF.

This clonotype was seen at least ten times. This chain connects TRBV10-3 to TRBJ2-5, with D possibly matching TRBD1 (5 bases). The CDR3 is 15 residues long. The germline CDR1 and CDR2 sequences are ENHRY and SYGVKD. Between the trimmed V and J ends, which lost 0 bases and 3 bases, there was a span of 11 bases. The CDR3 region is CAISESKGREETQYF. DNA for the CDR3: TGTGCCATCAGTGAGTCGAAGGGCAGGGAAGAGACCCAGTACTTC.

This clonotype has a single count. This chain uses TRBV7-9 with TRBJ2-3, with 7 nucleotides matching TRBD2. This CDR3 spans 13 amino acids. In germline, CDR1 is SEHNR, CDR2 FQNEAQ (reference sequence). Trimming removed 5 bases from V and 13 bases from J; junction bases left unmatched: 12. CDR3 sequence: CASSPLSGGGEYF. CDR3 bases: TGTGCCAGCAGCCCCCTTAGTGGCGGGGGAGAGTATTTT.